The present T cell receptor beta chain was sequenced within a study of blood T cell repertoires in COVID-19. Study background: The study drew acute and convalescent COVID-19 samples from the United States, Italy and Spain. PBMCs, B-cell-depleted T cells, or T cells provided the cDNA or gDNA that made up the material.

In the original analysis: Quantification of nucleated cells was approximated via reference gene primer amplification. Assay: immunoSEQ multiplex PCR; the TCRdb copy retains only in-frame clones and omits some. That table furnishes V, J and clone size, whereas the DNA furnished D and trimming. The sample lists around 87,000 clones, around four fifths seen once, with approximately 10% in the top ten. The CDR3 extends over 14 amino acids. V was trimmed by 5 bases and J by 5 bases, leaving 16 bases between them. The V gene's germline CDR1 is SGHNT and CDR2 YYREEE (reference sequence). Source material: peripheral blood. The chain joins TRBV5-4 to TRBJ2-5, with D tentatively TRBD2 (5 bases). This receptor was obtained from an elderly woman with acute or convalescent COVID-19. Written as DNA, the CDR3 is TGTGCCAGCAGTTCAGAGGGTTTGAGGGAGACCCAGTACTTC. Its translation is CASSSEGLRETQYF.